The clone carrying this TCR beta chain was counted a single time. Some clones are missing from TCRdb's copy, which holds only in-frame ones; the method was immunoSEQ multiplex PCR. The table includes 20,000 to 30,000 clones, around four fifths detected once. These data come from a study of stem cell transplantation in POMP-related autoinflammatory disease. The sequenced sample was CD4+ T cells from PBMCs, obtained before stem cell transplantation. The clonotype originates from a human donor with POMP-related autoinflammation and immune dysregulation (PRAID).

The CDR3 spells CASSIKYGGHSTGELFF. Written as DNA, the CDR3 is TGTGCCAGTAGTATAAAATACGGGGGACACAGCACCGGGGAGCTGTTTTTT. V and J are TRBV19 and TRBJ2-2, with D perhaps given as TRBD1 or TRBD2 (6 bases each). This CDR3 comprises 17 residues. Germline V gene data show CDR1 as LNHDA and CDR2 as SQIVND (reference sequence). The ends were cut back, 2 bases at V and 4 bases at J, with 17 bases in the middle.